The 2 T cell receptor beta chains below were found in one sample sequenced in a study of cytomegalovirus exposure and HLA in healthy donors. PCR amplification relied on 60 Vbeta primers (plus 13 Jbeta primers). The assay was immunoSEQ multiplex PCR, and TCRdb's table has in-frame clones only and misses some. The sample records some 160,000 clones, around 77% being singletons. The specimen was PBMCs. The source is a man aged 55 to 70 in good health and CMV-seronegative.

Regarding this clone: A read error may produce the germline difference seen at one junction end. The V call is TRBV11-2, the J call TRBJ1-2; D perhaps matches TRBD1 (5 bases). This CDR3 contains 14 residues. Per germline, CDR1 SGHAT and CDR2 FQNNGV. The CDR3 loop is CASSLDLAGYGYPF. The CDR3, as DNA: TGTGCCAGCAGCTTAGATCTGGCAGGGTATGGCTACCCCTTC.

The chain has TRBV5-4 and TRBJ1-4, with 8 nucleotides matching TRBD1. Germline CDR1 SGHNT, CDR2 YYREEE (reference sequence). The CDR3 length is 14 residues. V was clipped by 2 bases and J by 8 bases; unmatched bases: 5. The chain's CDR3 is CASSFRGLGEKLFF. CDR3 nucleotides: TGTGCCAGCAGCTTCAGGGGGCTGGGGGAAAAACTGTTTTTT.